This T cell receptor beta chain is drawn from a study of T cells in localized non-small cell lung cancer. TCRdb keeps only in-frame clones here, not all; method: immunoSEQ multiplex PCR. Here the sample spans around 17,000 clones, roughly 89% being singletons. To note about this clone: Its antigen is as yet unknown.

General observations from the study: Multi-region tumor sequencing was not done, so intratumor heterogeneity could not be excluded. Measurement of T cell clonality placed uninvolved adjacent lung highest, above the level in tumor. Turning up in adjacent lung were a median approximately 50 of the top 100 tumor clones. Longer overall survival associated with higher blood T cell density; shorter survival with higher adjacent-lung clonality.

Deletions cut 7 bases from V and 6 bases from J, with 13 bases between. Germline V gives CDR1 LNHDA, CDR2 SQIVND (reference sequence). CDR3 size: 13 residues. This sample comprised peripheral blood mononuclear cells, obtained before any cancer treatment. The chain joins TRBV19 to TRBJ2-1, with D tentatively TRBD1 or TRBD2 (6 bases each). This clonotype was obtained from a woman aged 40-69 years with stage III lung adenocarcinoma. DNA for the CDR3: TGTGCCAGTACCTCCGGGGGCGTCAATGAGCAGTTCTTC. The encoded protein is CASTSGGVNEQFF.